This record concerns one T cell receptor beta chain sequence. The record originates from a study of blood T cell repertoires in COVID-19. Here immunoSEQ multiplex PCR was the method, and the copy in TCRdb shows in-frame clones only, minus some. This table holds about 300,000 clones, 86% found once. Germline CDR1 reads SGHVS; CDR2 reads FNYEAQ. Trimming removed 5 bases at V and 1 base at J, with 11 bases between. This CDR3 has 14 residues. Sequencing input: PBMCs or T cells enriched from blood (not recorded which). The sequence came from a woman aged 18-29 years who had recovered from COVID-19. This chain connects TRBV7-6 to TRBJ1-1, with D perhaps TRBD1 (6 bases). The CDR3 DNA reads as TGTGCCAGCAGCGGAGAGGGACAGAACACTGAAGCTTTCTTT. Protein product: CASSGEGQNTEAFF. Supplemented by reference TRBV7-6 and TRBJ1-1, the full variable domain reads GAGVSQSPRYKVTKRGQDVALRCDPISGHVSLYWYRQALGQGPEFLTYFNYEAQQDKSGLPNDRFSAERPEGSISTLTIQRTEQRDSAMYRCASSGEGQNTEAFFGQGTRLTVV.